These T cell receptor beta chains were read from a single sample in a study of T-cell reconstitution after alpha-beta-depleted transplantation in children. TCRdb re-analysed the PCR reads in MiXCR, keeping a single row per CDR3 protein. This table has approximately 390,000 distinct CDR3 sequences, roughly a tenth appearing once. The sample here was PBMCs from the stem cell graft donor, taken from the stem cell graft. The origin of the receptors is a human donor who donated a stem cell graft to a child with acute myeloid leukemia. CDR3s include the opening cysteine and the closing phenylalanine or tryptophan. The D gene is left open where the match is weak. A row's size may be missing; if present it is once, few, many or a size class.

>NA|TRBV6-5|NA|TRBJ1-4
CASSFPRRGSFATNEKLFF
TGTGCCAGCAGTTTCCCCCGGAGGGGCAGCTTTGCAACTAATGAAAAACTGTTTTTT
>NA|TRBV12-3/TRBV12-4|few|TRBJ2-3
CASRPGPASTDTQYF
TGTGCCAGCAGGCCCGGACCGGCTAGCACAGATACGCAGTATTTT
>TRBD2|TRBV7-2|NA|TRBJ2-1
CASSLIPSGIRNEQFF
TGTGCCAGCAGCCTAATACCTAGCGGGATTAGGAATGAGCAGTTCTTC
>NA|TRBV29-1|NA|TRBJ2-1
CSVDRRDGNNEQFF
TGCAGCGTTGACCGCCGGGACGGCAACAATGAGCAGTTCTTC
>TRBD1|TRBV13|NA|TRBJ1-1
CASSKDRGRIAEAFF
TGTGCCAGCAGCAAGGACAGGGGGCGCATTGCTGAAGCTTTCTTT
>NA|TRBV4-1|many|TRBJ1-1
CASSQLRDTEAFF
TGCGCCAGCAGCCAATTAAGGGATACTGAAGCTTTCTTT
>TRBD1|TRBV6-5|NA|TRBJ2-3
CASSYSGTGSTDTQYF
TGTGCCAGCAGTTACTCCGGGACAGGGTCCACAGATACGCAGTATTTT
>NA|TRBV11-2|NA|TRBJ1-3
CASSSINSGNTIYF
TGTGCCAGCAGCTCTATAAATTCTGGAAACACCATATATTTT
>NA|TRBV7-3|NA|TRBJ2-3
CASSFFLSDTQYF
TGTGCCAGCAGCTTTTTCCTATCAGATACGCAGTATTTT
>NA|TRBV5-8|few|TRBJ2-7
CASSLRTRSYEQYF
TGTGCCAGCAGCTTACGGACACGCTCCTACGAGCAGTACTTC
>NA|TRBV4-1|NA|TRBJ2-3
CASSPPGPDTQYF
TGCGCCAGCAGCCCCCCGGGCCCAGATACGCAGTATTTT
>NA|TRBV4-3|NA|TRBJ2-1
CASSQEGRWGNEQFF
TGCGCCAGCAGCCAAGAAGGGCGCTGGGGTAATGAGCAGTTCTTC
>NA|TRBV7-2|few|TRBJ2-5
CASSPRSGTKETQYF
TGTGCCAGCAGCCCGAGATCCGGGACGAAAGAGACCCAGTACTTC
>TRBD1|TRBV12-3/TRBV12-4|NA|TRBJ2-1
CASSSTGGTSYNEQFF
TGTGCCAGCAGTTCTACAGGGGGCACATCCTACAATGAGCAGTTCTTC
>NA|TRBV12-3/TRBV12-4|few|TRBJ2-3
CASSLEGGRDTQYF
TGTGCCAGCAGTTTAGAAGGGGGAAGAGATACGCAGTATTTT
>TRBD2|TRBV7-2|NA|TRBJ2-1
CASSSRTSGGDEQFF
TGTGCCAGCAGCTCACGGACTAGCGGGGGGGATGAGCAGTTCTTC
>TRBD2|TRBV9|few|TRBJ2-3
CASSYVAGGADTQYF
TGTGCCAGCAGTTATGTAGCGGGGGGCGCAGATACGCAGTATTTT
>NA|TRBV9|many|TRBJ2-3
CASSVGSSLSTDTQYF
TGTGCCAGCAGCGTAGGTTCGTCACTAAGCACAGATACGCAGTATTTT
>TRBD2|TRBV4-3|NA|TRBJ2-1
CASSQFVDGRSYNEQFF
TGCGCCAGCAGCCAATTCGTGGACGGGAGGTCCTACAATGAGCAGTTCTTC
>NA|TRBV20-1|NA|TRBJ1-5
CSARDGGGSGGPQHF
TGCAGTGCTAGAGATGGGGGGGGCTCCGGTGGGCCCCAGCATTTT
>NA|TRBV5-5|many|TRBJ1-4
CASSPKSAATNEKLFF
TGTGCCAGCAGCCCAAAATCAGCAGCAACTAATGAAAAACTGTTTTTT
>TRBD1|TRBV20-1|few|TRBJ1-1
CSAKKQGRAEAFF
TGCAGTGCAAAGAAACAGGGGAGGGCTGAAGCTTTCTTT
>NA|TRBV5-1|NA|TRBJ2-2
CASSLGRGELNTGELFF
TGCGCCAGCAGCTTAGGTCGAGGGGAACTGAACACCGGGGAGCTGTTTTTT
>TRBD1|TRBV5-1|few|TRBJ2-5
CASSLVGGLRETQYF
TGCGCCAGCAGCTTGGTAGGGGGCCTACGAGAGACCCAGTACTTC
>TRBD1|TRBV12-3/TRBV12-4|many|TRBJ1-2
CASSQGQGYGYTF
TGTGCCAGCAGCCAGGGACAGGGCTATGGCTACACCTTC
>TRBD1|TRBV20-1|few|TRBJ1-4
CSAINAGTGSEKLFF
TGCAGTGCTATCAACGCCGGGACAGGGTCTGAAAAACTGTTTTTT
>NA|TRBV7-2|few|TRBJ1-3
CASSGSGNTIYF
TGTGCCAGCAGCGGATCTGGAAACACCATATATTTT
>NA|TRBV5-6|many|TRBJ2-5
CASSYSGVRETQYF
TGTGCCAGCAGCTATTCAGGGGTCCGGGAGACCCAGTACTTC
>NA|TRBV20-1|NA|TRBJ2-5
CSARGLDQYF
TGCAGTGCTAGAGGCCTAGACCAGTACTTC
>NA|TRBV5-1|NA|TRBJ1-1
CASSSQGAGTEAFF
TGCGCCAGCAGCTCCCAGGGAGCGGGCACTGAAGCTTTCTTT
>TRBD2|TRBV5-5|few|TRBJ2-3
CASSLAAGGHTDTQYF
TGTGCCAGCAGCTTGGCAGCGGGGGGCCACACAGATACGCAGTATTTT
>TRBD1|TRBV10-3|NA|TRBJ1-2
CAISAGDRNYGYTF
TGTGCCATCAGTGCTGGGGACAGAAACTATGGCTACACCTTC
>NA|TRBV3-1|many|TRBJ2-3
CASSLVLADTQYF
TGTGCCAGCAGCCTCGTTCTAGCGGATACGCAGTATTTT
>NA|TRBV12-3/TRBV12-4|many|TRBJ2-7
CASSLSNSYEQYF
TGTGCCAGCAGTTTAAGTAACAGCTACGAGCAGTACTTC
>NA|TRBV29-1|many|TRBJ1-1
CSVVPSYTEAFF
TGCAGCGTTGTGCCATCTTATACTGAAGCTTTCTTT
>NA|TRBV20-1|few|TRBJ2-1
CSATDLGRNEQFF
TGCAGTGCTACCGATCTGGGGCGGAACGAGCAGTTCTTC
>NA|TRBV7-9|many|TRBJ1-6
CASSLRGGSAPLHF
TGTGCCAGCAGCTTACGAGGGGGTAGTGCACCCCTCCACTTT
>TRBD1|TRBV5-1|few|TRBJ2-4
CASSGGTGLAKNIQYF
TGCGCCAGCAGCGGCGGGACAGGGTTGGCCAAAAACATTCAGTACTTC
>TRBD1|TRBV12-3/TRBV12-4|few|TRBJ1-1
CASSATDRVEPEAFF
TGTGCCAGCAGTGCAACGGACAGGGTAGAGCCTGAAGCTTTCTTT
>TRBD1|TRBV7-2|NA|TRBJ2-7
CASSSGTGPWEQYF
TGTGCCAGCAGTTCCGGGACAGGGCCCTGGGAGCAGTACTTC
>NA|TRBV20-1|few|TRBJ1-1
CSAREARMNTEAFF
TGCAGTGCTAGGGAGGCTAGGATGAACACTGAAGCTTTCTTT
>TRBD2|TRBV6-1|NA|TRBJ2-7
CASSEGTSGSYEQYF
TGTGCCAGCAGTGAAGGGACTAGCGGGAGCTACGAGCAGTACTTC
>TRBD2|TRBV30|NA|TRBJ2-7
CAWRRGLVTGEQYF
TGTGCCTGGAGGCGTGGACTAGTCACTGGCGAGCAGTACTTC
>NA|TRBV6-1|NA|TRBJ2-5
CASRSHAPGGTQYF
TGTGCCAGCAGGTCACATGCCCCCGGTGGGACCCAGTACTTC
>NA|TRBV20-1|many|TRBJ1-3
CSASSSGNTIYF
TGCAGTGCTAGCAGCTCTGGAAACACCATATATTTT
>NA|TRBV24-1|many|TRBJ2-7
CATSDCWTLSSYEQYF
TGTGCCACCAGTGATTGCTGGACGCTTAGCTCCTACGAGCAGTACTTC
>NA|TRBV7-9|few|TRBJ1-5
CASSPKGEQPQHF
TGTGCCAGCAGCCCCAAGGGGGAACAGCCCCAGCATTTT
>NA|TRBV7-9|few|TRBJ1-1
CASSLQAVTEAFF
TGTGCCAGCAGCCTCCAGGCGGTAACTGAAGCTTTCTTT
>NA|TRBV4-1|NA|TRBJ1-4
CASSLTEGSREKLFF
TGCGCCAGCAGCCTTACGGAGGGGTCGCGTGAAAAACTGTTTTTT
>TRBD1|TRBV12-3/TRBV12-4|many|TRBJ1-1
CASRPGTANTEAFF
TGTGCCAGCAGGCCCGGGACAGCGAACACTGAAGCTTTCTTT
>TRBD2|TRBV10-3|few|TRBJ2-3
CATSGSGGSDTQYF
TGTGCCACCTCAGGTAGCGGGGGGTCAGATACGCAGTATTTT
>TRBD1|TRBV11-2|many|TRBJ1-2
CASSLDTGDSYGYTF
TGTGCCAGCAGCTTAGACACAGGGGATTCCTATGGCTACACCTTC